These 28 T cell receptor beta chains were sequenced from one sample in a study of cytomegalovirus exposure and HLA in healthy donors. The PCR ran on 60 Vbeta and 13 Jbeta primers. Using immunoSEQ multiplex PCR, the repertoire was profiled, and TCRdb retains in-frame clones only, with some absent. Here the sample spans about 140,000 clones, about four fifths being singletons. Sequenced material: PBMCs. The receptors were gathered from a man aged 40-55 years in good health and CMV-seropositive.

The gene calls are TRBV6-5 and TRBJ1-1; the D gene is possibly TRBD1 (6 bases). Germline V gene lookup returns CDR1 MNHEY and CDR2 SVGAGI. This CDR3 contains 16 residues. The V end lost 2 bases, the J end lost 3 bases, and 16 bases lay between the germline ends. DNA of the CDR3: TGTGCCAGCAGTTACGCACAGGGTTGGGGTCACACTGAAGCTTTCTTT. Protein: CASSYAQGWGHTEAFF.

The V gene is TRBV30, the J gene TRBJ1-1; D not resolved. V lost 2 bases and J lost 8, with 9 bases in between. The CDR3 loop spans 11 amino acids. The V gene's germline CDR1 is GTSNPN and CDR2 SVGIG (reference sequence). The CDR3, as DNA: TGTGCCTGGAGTCCAATCAGGGAAGCTTTCTTT. Translating it yields CAWSPIREAFF.

In this sample, this clone turned up once. The chain carries TRBV9 and TRBJ1-6, with D possibly TRBD1 on 5 matching bases. This CDR3 spans 15 amino acids. V was shortened by 0 bases and J by 3 bases, with 7 bases between the two germline ends. CDR1 SGDLS and CDR2 YYNGEE come from the germline V gene. The CDR3 here is CASSVAQGYNSPLHF. The CDR3 DNA sequence: TGTGCCAGCAGCGTAGCGCAGGGCTATAATTCACCCCTCCACTTT.

CDR3 coding DNA: TGTGCCAGCAGTTTTTTGGACAACCCCATGAACACTGAAGCTTTCTTT. Amino acid sequence: CASSFLDNPMNTEAFF. The genes are TRBV28 and TRBJ1-1; D is perhaps TRBD1 (5 bases). V was pared by 3 bases and J by 0 bases, with 14 bases between. Germline lookup yields CDR1 MDHEN and CDR2 SYDVKM. This CDR3 has 16 amino acids.

For this clone: At one boundary the junction diverges from the germline segment, which might be a read error. V and J are TRBV4-3 and TRBJ2-1, with 7 bases matching TRBD2. CDR3 length: 14 amino acids. Germline V gene sequence: CDR1 LGHNA, CDR2 YSLEER. CDR3 in DNA: TGCGCCGGCAGCCAATGGGGAGGGGACCATGAGCAGTTCTTC. Translation: CAGSQWGGDHEQFF.

The gene calls are TRBV15 and TRBJ2-6; 9 nucleotides match TRBD1. The CDR3 totals 17 residues. The trim removed 7 bases at V and 1 base at J, leaving 8 bases unmatched. Germline assignment: CDR1 LNHNV and CDR2 YYDKDF (reference sequence). CDR3 sequence: CATTTRDRVSGANVLTF. The CDR3 DNA follows: TGTGCCACCACCACTCGGGACAGGGTTTCTGGGGCCAACGTCCTGACTTTC.

The chain uses TRBV18 and TRBJ1-1; weak D call: TRBD1 (6 bases). Trimming cost V 4 bases and J 1 base, with 10 bases left between them. The CDR3 contains 14 residues. Germline CDR1 and CDR2: KGHSH and LQKENI. DNA for the CDR3: TGTGCCAGCTCACTAGGGACACAGAACACTGAAGCTTTCTTT. This gives the protein CASSLGTQNTEAFF.

The rearrangement uses TRBV6-5 and TRBJ2-7, with TRBD2 matching 9 bases. Trimming at V came to 4 bases and at J to 7 bases, leaving 11 bases not matched to a gene. The CDR3 covers 15 residues. The germline CDR1 and CDR2 sequences are MNHEY and SVGAGI. CDR3 nucleotide sequence: TGTGCCAGCAGTTCCCGGGTAGCGGGAGTGCGAGAGCAGTACTTC. It is translated as CASSSRVAGVREQYF.

V usage is TRBV6-5 and J usage is TRBJ2-7; perhaps TRBD1 as D (5 bases). Trimming pared 0 bases from V and 7 bases from J, leaving 19 bases between. The CDR3 is 16 residues long. The V gene's germline CDR1 is MNHEY and CDR2 SVGAGI. CDR3 sequence reads: CASSYSPHEVGREQYF. In nucleotides, the CDR3 is TGTGCCAGCAGTTACTCCCCGCACGAGGTGGGGCGGGAGCAGTACTTC.

The chain carries TRBV10-3 and TRBJ1-1; D gene unclear. Trimming took 3 bases from V and 0 from J, leaving 8 bases between them. Germline V gene sequence: CDR1 ENHRY, CDR2 SYGVKD. The CDR3 consists of 14 residues. The CDR3 is CAISDPGMNTEAFF. The CDR3, as DNA: TGTGCCATCAGTGACCCGGGTATGAACACTGAAGCTTTCTTT.

The CDR3 coding sequence is TGTGCCAGCAGTGATTTGGGAGGCCCTGAAGCTTTCTTT. Its protein is CASSDLGGPEAFF. The chain carries TRBV25-1 and TRBJ1-1; unclear D gene. Germline-derived CDR1 and CDR2 are MGHDK and SYGVNS. Trimming removed 3 bases from V and 6 bases from J, with 11 bases in between. This CDR3 contains 13 residues.

The CDR3 here is CASSRGYEQYF. CDR3 DNA: TGTGCCAGCAGTCGGGGGTACGAGCAGTACTTC. The rearrangement joins TRBV6-5 to TRBJ2-7; D possibly corresponds to TRBD2 (6 bases). This CDR3 region has 11 residues. The V end was cut by 5 bases, the J end by 4 bases, with 6 bases between. Germline V gene lookup returns CDR1 MNHEY and CDR2 SVGAGI.

This clone was counted only a few times. The gene calls are TRBV7-8 and TRBJ2-7, with a tentative D call TRBD2 (5 bases). In germline, CDR1 is SGHVS, CDR2 FQNEAQ. V was trimmed by 4 bases and J by 1 base, leaving 8 bases between them. The CDR3 runs 13 residues. Written as DNA, the CDR3 is TGTGCCAGCAGCTCGGACTTTTCCTACGAGCAGTACTTC. This sequence encodes CASSSDFSYEQYF. Drawing the rest from reference TRBV7-8 and TRBJ2-7, the complete variable domain is GAGVSQSPRYKVAKRGQDVALRCDPISGHVSLFWYQQALGQGPEFLTYFQNEAQLDKSGLPSDRFFAERPEGSVSTLKIQRTQQEDSAVYLCASSSDFSYEQYFGPGTRLTVT.

This chain links TRBV7-3 with TRBJ2-3, with D possibly TRBD1 on 5 matching bases. Trimming stripped 3 bases from V and 0 bases from J, with 10 bases between. The CDR3 has 15 residues. Germline V gene sequence: CDR1 SGHTA, CDR2 FQGTGA. DNA for the CDR3: TGTGCCAGCAGCTTGGGGCAGACTAGCACAGATACGCAGTATTTT. Translation: CASSLGQTSTDTQYF.

This sequence joins TRBV5-1 and TRBJ1-5, with a weak D call TRBD1 (5 bases). CDR3 length: 14 residues. Looked up from germline, CDR1 is SGHRS and CDR2 is YFSETQ. V was clipped by 4 bases and J by 3 bases, with 11 bases between them. The CDR3 spells CASSPGHDNQPQHF. In DNA form, the CDR3 reads TGCGCCAGCAGCCCCGGACACGACAATCAGCCCCAGCATTTT.

The sample holds a few counts of this clone. J is TRBJ1-5 and V is TRBV19; TRBD1 agrees at 7 bases. Germline V lookup: CDR1 LNHDA, CDR2 SQIVND (reference sequence). V lost 5 bases and J lost 7; bases outside the gene matches: 5. The CDR3 covers 13 residues. The CDR3, as DNA: TGTGCCAGTAGTCAGGGGGTAAGGCAGCCCCAGCATTTT. This gives the protein CASSQGVRQPQHF.

This sequence joins TRBV9 and TRBJ1-2, with D possibly being TRBD1 (5 bases). V lost 3 bases, J lost 5 bases, and 17 bases lay in between. Germline CDR1 SGDLS, CDR2 YYNGEE. The CDR3 has 15 residues. The CDR3 here is CASSDTGFALYGYTF. The CDR3 DNA reads as TGTGCCAGCAGCGATACAGGCTTCGCCCTTTATGGCTACACCTTC.

This chain connects TRBV11-3 to TRBJ1-1, with TRBD1 as a possible D gene (5 bases). CDR1 and CDR2 from the germline V gene are SGHNT and YENEEA. The CDR3 has 13 amino acids. Between the trimmed V and J ends, which lost 4 bases and 3 bases, there was a span of 9 bases. Here the CDR3 DNA reads TGTGCCAGCAGCTGGGGGACTCACACTGAAGCTTTCTTT. This translates into CASSWGTHTEAFF. Full variable domain (outside the CDR3, taken from reference TRBV11-3 and TRBJ1-1): EAGVVQSPRYKIIEKKQPVAFWCNPISGHNTLYWYLQNLGQGPELLIRYENEEAVDDSQLPKDRFSAERLKGVDSTLKIQPAELGDSAVYLCASSWGTHTEAFFGQGTRLTVV.

The V gene is TRBV5-1, the J gene TRBJ1-2, with TRBD1 matching 7 bases. This CDR3 region has 16 residues. Trimming at V came to 4 bases and at J to 5 bases, leaving 14 bases not matched to a gene. Germline V gene lookup returns CDR1 SGHRS and CDR2 YFSETQ. CDR3 loop: CASSSRQGKYEYGYTF. The CDR3 DNA follows: TGCGCCAGCAGCAGTCGACAGGGTAAATATGAATATGGCTACACCTTC.

The chain has TRBV29-1 and TRBJ2-7; D ambiguous. The length of the CDR3 is 10 residues. The germline gives CDR1 SQVTM, CDR2 ANQGSEA. V was clipped by 4 bases and J by 3 bases, with 4 bases between them. DNA of the CDR3: TGCAGCGTTGTACACTACGAGCAGTACTTC. This gives the protein CSVVHYEQYF.

The rearrangement links TRBV9 to TRBJ2-7, with TRBD1 matching over 8 bases. Losses at the gene ends were 4 bases for V and 0 bases for J; bases not matched to a gene: 6. CDR3 length equals 15 residues. The V gene's germline CDR1 is SGDLS and CDR2 YYNGEE. The CDR3 coding sequence is TGTGCCAGCAGCCCCCGGGACAGGAGCTCCTACGAGCAGTACTTC. This codes for CASSPRDRSSYEQYF.

The CDR3 reads CASSLGEGHEQYF. The CDR3 region has the DNA TGTGCCAGCAGCTTAGGGGAGGGCCACGAGCAGTACTTC. The chain joins TRBV7-3 to TRBJ2-7; 7 bases are a match to TRBD2. V lost 2 bases to trimming and J lost 5 bases; unmatched junction nucleotides: 3. Germline V gene data show CDR1 as SGHTA and CDR2 as FQGTGA. This CDR3 comprises 13 residues.

This CDR3 reads CAISESRTGFGNSPLHF. The CDR3 nucleotides read TGTGCCATCAGTGAGTCGAGGACAGGATTTGGCAATTCACCCCTCCACTTT. This sequence joins TRBV10-3 and TRBJ1-6, with 7 bases fitting TRBD1. Germline V lookup: CDR1 ENHRY, CDR2 SYGVKD. Trimming at V came to 0 bases and at J to 7 bases, leaving 9 bases not matched to a gene. The CDR3 has 17 amino acids.

J is TRBJ2-7 and V is TRBV6-6; 7 nucleotides match TRBD2. After removal of 2 bases from V and 7 bases from J, the junction contained 2 bases not matched to a gene. The germline V gene has CDR1 MNHNY and CDR2 SVGAGI (reference sequence). The CDR3 contains 12 residues. CDR3 nucleotide sequence: TGTGCCAGCAGTTACCAGGGACTAGAGCAGTACTTC. It specifies CASSYQGLEQYF.

This chain links TRBV18 with TRBJ1-3; no clear D gene. Germline V gene data show CDR1 as KGHSH and CDR2 as LQKENI. There are 16 residues in the CDR3. Trimming took off 5 bases at V and 0 bases at J, with 14 bases between the two ends. This CDR3 is CASSTTQAASGNTIYF. The CDR3 DNA sequence: TGTGCCAGCTCAACCACTCAGGCAGCCTCTGGAAACACCATATATTTT.

Only a few counts were recorded for this clone. The genes are TRBV29-1 and TRBJ2-5; TRBD1 matches at 7 bases. CDR3 length: 13 amino acids. Germline CDR1 SQVTM, CDR2 ANQGSEA. With V trimmed by 5 bases and J by 4 bases, 7 bases remained unmatched. CDR3 residues: CSVWQGVGETQYF. The CDR3 region has the DNA TGCAGCGTTTGGCAGGGGGTCGGAGAGACCCAGTACTTC.

The V gene is TRBV6-6, the J gene TRBJ2-1; 9 bases are a match to TRBD1. Trimming removed 6 bases from V and 15 bases from J; junction bases left unmatched: 9. The CDR3 totals 12 residues. The V gene's germline CDR1 is MNHNY and CDR2 SVGAGI (reference sequence). CDR3: CASRPTGGETFF. In DNA, the CDR3 is TGTGCCAGCAGACCGACAGGGGGTGAAACGTTCTTC.

The chain joins TRBV5-1 to TRBJ2-7, with 9 bases that match TRBD1. Germline V gene sequence: CDR1 SGHRS, CDR2 YFSETQ. CDR3 length: 14 residues. V shed 0 bases and J 5 bases; nucleotides not matched to a gene: 3. CDR3 sequence (DNA): TGCGCCAGCAGCTTGGGGGACAGGGTCGACGAGCAGTACTTC. Encoded protein: CASSLGDRVDEQYF.